One sample yielded the 27 T cell receptor beta chains listed below, sequenced in a study of blood T cell repertoires in COVID-19. The repertoire was sequenced with immunoSEQ multiplex PCR; TCRdb's copy has only in-frame clones and lacks some. Of 25,000 to 35,000 clones in the sample, approximately 80% are singletons; the top ten hold about 15%. The sample taken for sequencing was peripheral blood. All receptors derive from a man in his 70s with active COVID-19.

The rearrangement links TRBV2 to TRBJ1-2, with unresolved D. Trimming cost V 7 bases and J 4 bases, with 22 bases left between them. This CDR3 comprises 16 residues. Germline values: CDR1 SNHLY, CDR2 FYNNEI. This CDR3 is CASTGSNIGGTYGYTF. The DNA of the CDR3 is TGTGCCAGCACCGGCTCGAACATCGGCGGTACCTATGGCTACACCTTC. The full variable domain, in which reference TRBV2 and TRBJ1-2 provide the parts outside the CDR3, is EPEVTQTPSHQVTQMGQEVILRCVPISNHLYFYWYRQILGQKVEFLVSFYNNEISEKSEIFDDQFSVERPDGSNFTLKIRSTKLEDSAMYFCASTGSNIGGTYGYTFGSGTRLTVV.

CDR3 protein: CASTTGARSGANVLTF. As DNA, the CDR3 is TGTGCTAGTACGACAGGGGCCCGCTCTGGGGCCAACGTCCTGACTTTC. This chain links TRBV12-5 with TRBJ2-6, with 8 bases identical to TRBD1. J gave up 0 bases and V 8 bases, and 6 bases lay outside the gene matches. From germline, CDR1 is LGHNT and CDR2 FRNRAP. The length of the CDR3 is 16 residues.

The chain links TRBV5-1 to TRBJ2-3, with TRBD2 as a possible D gene (7 bases). The germline V gene has CDR1 SGHRS and CDR2 YFSETQ. The CDR3 runs 14 residues. V shed 4 bases and J shed 2 bases, with 11 bases lying between them. The CDR3 loop is CASSHGGPTDTQYF. The CDR3 coding sequence is TGCGCCAGCAGCCACGGGGGGCCCACAGATACGCAGTATTTT.

A single count supports this clone. The CDR3 coding sequence is TGTGCCAGCAGCCCGGGACAGGGAAATTCACCCCTCCACTTT. Its translation is CASSPGQGNSPLHF. The J gene is TRBJ1-6, the V gene TRBV2; 9 nucleotides match TRBD1. This CDR3 region has 14 residues. V shed 6 bases, J shed 7 bases, and the junction held 4 bases outside the gene matches. Looked up from germline, CDR1 is SNHLY and CDR2 is FYNNEI.

CDR3 bases: TGTGCCAGCGGGGCCGTGCAAACCCAGTACTTC. Translation: CASGAVQTQYF. This chain joins TRBV2 and TRBJ2-5; D may be TRBD1 (5 bases). Deletions cut 8 bases from V and 8 bases from J, with 12 bases between. Germline V gives CDR1 SNHLY, CDR2 FYNNEI. CDR3 length equals 11 residues.

The CDR3: CASNRGTGNTIYF. CDR3 in DNA: TGTGCCAGCAACAGGGGTACTGGAAACACCATATATTTT. The rearrangement joins TRBV28 to TRBJ1-3; 7 nucleotides line up with TRBD1. In germline, CDR1 is MDHEN, CDR2 SYDVKM. The CDR3 length is 13 residues. Losses at the gene ends were 7 bases for V and 2 bases for J; bases not matched to a gene: 2.

The chain carries TRBV9 and TRBJ2-1, with 9 bases aligning to TRBD1. Unmatched junction bases numbered 14, after V lost 0 bases and J lost 7 bases. Germline V gene lookup returns CDR1 SGDLS and CDR2 YYNGEE. This CDR3 has 18 residues. DNA for the CDR3: TGTGCCAGCAGCGTAGAGGGGCGCCGGGACAGGGTAGGTAATGAGCAGTTCTTC. Protein: CASSVEGRRDRVGNEQFF.

This sequence joins TRBV18 and TRBJ1-1, with D possibly matching TRBD1 (5 bases). CDR1 is KGHSH and CDR2 is LQKENI in the germline V gene. The CDR3 sequence is 18 residues long. Trimming left V 6 bases short and J 1 base short, with 24 bases between. Here the CDR3 DNA reads TGTGCCAGCTCCCCGACAATGGCGGGGGGAAGGAAGAACACTGAAGCTTTCTTT. Translating gives CASSPTMAGGRKNTEAFF.

This rearrangement joins TRBV19 to TRBJ2-3; 12 bases align to TRBD2. Germline V gives CDR1 LNHDA, CDR2 SQIVND (reference sequence). The V and J ends lost 3 bases and 6 bases, in that order; junction bases with no gene match: 7. The CDR3 loop spans 16 amino acids. CDR3 bases: TGTGCCAGTAGTATTCCCCTAGCGGGGGGGCTGGATACGCAGTATTTT. Translated, it gives CASSIPLAGGLDTQYF. Together with reference TRBV19 and TRBJ2-3, the CDR3 gives the full variable domain: DGGITQSPKYLFRKEGQNVTLSCEQNLNHDAMYWYRQDPGQGLRLIYYSQIVNDFQKGDIAEGYSVSREKKESFPLTVTSAQKNPTAFYLCASSIPLAGGLDTQYFGPGTRLTVL.

The gene calls are TRBV5-1 and TRBJ2-7; D may be TRBD2 (5 bases). Germline lookup yields CDR1 SGHRS and CDR2 YFSETQ. V was cut by 4 bases and J by 3 bases, with 11 bases left in between. The CDR3 sequence is 13 residues long. In nucleotides, the CDR3 is TGCGCCAGCAGCACCGGGATCTACTACGAGCAGTACTTC. It specifies CASSTGIYYEQYF. The entire variable domain, with the rest obtained from reference TRBV5-1 and TRBJ2-7, is as follows: KAGVTQTPRYLIKTRGQQVTLSCSPISGHRSVSWYQQTPGQGLQFLFEYFSETQRNKGNFPGRFSGRQFSNSRSEMNVSTLELGDSALYLCASSTGIYYEQYFGPGTRLTVT.

The chain is built from TRBV6-2 or TRBV6-3 and TRBJ1-1; 9 nucleotides agree with TRBD1. Per germline, CDR1 MNHEY and CDR2 SVGEGT. V trimming: 2 bases; J trimming: 0 bases; junction bases outside the gene matches: 10. This CDR3 is 18 amino acids long. Written as DNA, the CDR3 is TGTGCCAGCAGTTACACAACGACAGGGGGTTACATGAACACTGAAGCTTTCTTT. It translates to CASSYTTTGGYMNTEAFF.

The V and J genes are TRBV9 and TRBJ2-3; TRBD2 aligns across 9 bases. Germline CDR1 SGDLS, CDR2 YYNGEE. Trimming cost V 6 bases and J 2 bases; bases outside gene matches: 4. The length of the CDR3 is 14 residues. The CDR3 reads CASNQRGDTDTQYF. CDR3 nucleotide sequence: TGTGCCAGCAACCAGCGGGGGGACACAGATACGCAGTATTTT.

The chain is built from TRBV28 and TRBJ1-1; TRBD1 is a possible D gene (6 bases). Germline CDR1 is MDHEN and CDR2 is SYDVKM. This CDR3 contains 15 residues. Trimming took off 6 bases at V and 3 bases at J, with 17 bases between the two ends. The CDR3 is CASRQLRGADTEAFF. In DNA, the CDR3 is TGTGCCAGCAGACAACTTCGGGGGGCGGACACTGAAGCTTTCTTT. The variable domain in full, completed from reference TRBV28 and TRBJ1-1, reads DVKVTQSSRYLVKRTGEKVFLECVQDMDHENMFWYRQDPGLGLRLIYFSYDVKMKEKGDIPEGYSVSREKKERFSLILESASTNQTSMYLCASRQLRGADTEAFFGQGTRLTVV.

This clone occurred once. The genes are TRBV4-1 and TRBJ1-1; D gene ambiguous. Trimming shortened V by 4 bases and J by 1 base, and 7 bases separated the two germline ends. This CDR3 comprises 13 residues. Looked up from germline, CDR1 is MGHRA and CDR2 is YSYEKL. The CDR3 protein is CASSRRENTEAFF. CDR3 nucleotides: TGCGCCAGCAGCCGGCGGGAGAACACTGAAGCTTTCTTT.

V gene TRBV28 combines with J gene TRBJ2-5; D remains unclear. Germline V lookup: CDR1 MDHEN, CDR2 SYDVKM. The CDR3 runs to 13 residues. The V and J ends lost 3 bases and 4 bases respectively, with 9 bases between them. This chain's CDR3 is CASSFGGLETQYF. The CDR3 region has the DNA TGTGCCAGCAGTTTCGGCGGCCTAGAGACCCAGTACTTC.

The chain links TRBV5-1 to TRBJ1-2, with D maybe TRBD1 (6 bases). The V end lost 1 base, the J end lost 7 bases, and 8 bases lay between the germline ends. The CDR3 is 12 residues long. CDR1 is SGHRS, CDR2 YFSETQ, per germline. The CDR3 reads CASSLPGAGYTF. Written as DNA, the CDR3 is TGCGCCAGCAGCTTGCCAGGGGCTGGCTACACCTTC.

This chain links TRBV5-4 with TRBJ2-2, with 11 nucleotides matching TRBD1. The J segment lost 7 bases and the V segment lost 4 bases, leaving 6 bases of the junction unmatched. This CDR3 is built from 15 residues. The V gene's germline CDR1 is SGHNT and CDR2 YYREEE (reference sequence). This CDR3 reads CASSPGQGAGGELFF. CDR3 coding DNA: TGTGCCAGCAGCCCCGGACAGGGGGCAGGCGGGGAGCTGTTTTTT.

The chain combines TRBV4-2 with TRBJ2-3; 9 nucleotides match TRBD2. The junction had 25 bases not matched to a gene; V was cut back by 7 bases and J by 2 bases. The CDR3 sequence is 21 residues long. CDR1 and CDR2 from the germline V gene are LGHNA and YNFKEQ. CDR3 region: CASTPGSSGGPFQFVTDTQYF. The CDR3 bases are TGTGCCAGCACCCCCGGGAGTAGCGGGGGACCCTTCCAGTTCGTCACAGATACGCAGTATTTT.

The chain carries TRBV20-1 and TRBJ1-5, with D possibly TRBD1 on 6 matching bases. V was shortened by 3 bases and J by 4 bases, with 13 bases between the two germline ends. The germline CDR1 and CDR2 sequences are DFQATT and SNEGSKA (reference sequence). This CDR3 has 14 residues. CDR3: CSASIQGRNQPQHF. CDR3 DNA sequence: TGCAGTGCTAGTATACAGGGTCGGAATCAGCCCCAGCATTTT.

This clone was found a few times. The V and J genes are TRBV4-1 and TRBJ1-2; TRBD1 agrees at 9 bases. Per germline, CDR1 MGHRA and CDR2 YSYEKL. The J segment lost 10 bases and the V segment lost 6 bases, leaving 6 bases of the junction unmatched. The CDR3 runs 12 residues. In DNA, the CDR3 is TGCGCCAGCAGACCGGGACAGGGAGCCTACACCTTC. It is translated as CASRPGQGAYTF.

This clone has only a few counts. V and J are TRBV10-3 and TRBJ2-3, with D possibly TRBD2 on 6 matching bases. Germline V gene sequence: CDR1 ENHRY, CDR2 SYGVKD. CDR3 length equals 17 residues. Trimming pared 0 bases from V and 5 bases from J, leaving 18 bases between. In DNA form, the CDR3 reads TGTGCCATCAGTGAGTCGGGAGGAGAGGGGCGCCGAGATACGCAGTATTTT. It specifies CAISESGGEGRRDTQYF.

The chain carries TRBV6-5 and TRBJ2-1, with TRBD1 identical over 10 bases. Germline V gives CDR1 MNHEY, CDR2 SVGAGI. Unmatched junction bases numbered 7, after V lost 6 bases and J lost 5 bases. The CDR3 extends over 15 amino acids. This CDR3 is CASRDRQGANNEQFF. In DNA form, the CDR3 reads TGTGCCAGCAGGGACAGACAGGGGGCAAACAATGAGCAGTTCTTC.

The chain links TRBV6-6 to TRBJ1-2, with 8 bases identical to TRBD1. Germline V CDR1 and CDR2: MNHNY, SVGAGI (reference sequence). V shed 4 bases, J shed 4 bases, and the junction held 11 bases outside the gene matches. CDR3 size: 16 residues. The CDR3 region is CASSFDQQGGSYGYTF. For the CDR3, the DNA is TGTGCCAGCAGTTTCGACCAACAGGGGGGTTCCTATGGCTACACCTTC.

The chain carries TRBV11-3 and TRBJ2-2; 8 nucleotides align to TRBD2. The CDR3 is 15 amino acids. Per the germline V gene, CDR1 is SGHNT and CDR2 is YENEEA. The J segment lost 4 bases and the V segment lost 5 bases, leaving 6 bases of the junction unmatched. The CDR3 nucleotides read TGTGCCAGCAGCACCGGGGGGGGGCGCACCGGGGAGCTGTTTTTT. Its protein product is CASSTGGGRTGELFF.

This sequence joins TRBV9 and TRBJ2-1; 7 bases line up with TRBD1. CDR1 is SGDLS, CDR2 YYNGEE, per germline. With 0 bases clipped from V and 6 bases from J, the junction kept 6 bases outside the gene matches. The CDR3 has 15 residues. The chain's CDR3 is CASSVAHSGGNEQFF. Written as DNA, the CDR3 is TGTGCCAGCAGCGTAGCTCATTCAGGGGGCAATGAGCAGTTCTTC.

The V and J genes are TRBV5-1 and TRBJ2-7; 7 nucleotides align to TRBD1. V gave up 2 bases and J gave up 0 bases; unmatched junction bases: 2. The germline V gene encodes CDR1 SGHRS and CDR2 YFSETQ. This CDR3 is built from 14 residues. CDR3 amino acids: CASSFEGASYEQYF. CDR3 nucleotides: TGCGCCAGCAGCTTCGAGGGGGCCTCCTACGAGCAGTACTTC.

This clone turned up a few times. V gene TRBV19 combines with J gene TRBJ2-6, with TRBD1 as a possible D gene (6 bases). Germline values: CDR1 LNHDA, CDR2 SQIVND (reference sequence). The V end lost 4 bases, the J end lost 1 base, and 11 bases lay between the germline ends. The CDR3 consists of 16 residues. CDR3: CASSRGRRSGANVLTF. The CDR3 DNA is TGTGCCAGTAGTAGGGGGCGCAGGTCTGGGGCCAACGTCCTGACTTTC.